These T cell receptor beta chains were read from a single sample in a study of T cell responses to AZD1222 COVID-19 vaccine. Profiled with immunoSEQ multiplex PCR; TCRdb holds only in-frame clones, not every one. The repertoire holds approximately 200,000 clones, almost 90% seen once, with more than 7% in the top ten. The source material was peripheral blood, sampled on day 0 of AZD1222 vaccination. The receptors here all came from an adult in good health. CDR3s include the opening cysteine and the closing phenylalanine or tryptophan. The D gene is left open where the match is weak. The listing skips clone size in some rows; elsewhere it reads once, few, many or a size class.

>medium-sized|TRBJ2-3|TRBV2|TRBD2
CATRQGLAYTDTQYF
TGTGCCACCCGGCAGGGACTAGCATACACAGATACGCAGTATTTT
>.|TRBJ2-3|TRBV7-2|.
CASSWRQVPQADTQYF
TGTGCCAGCAGCTGGCGACAGGTCCCTCAGGCCGATACGCAGTATTTT
>.|TRBJ2-3|TRBV7-3|.
CASSWLPFHSSTDTQYF
TGTGCCAGCAGCTGGCTTCCTTTTCACTCTAGCACAGATACGCAGTATTTT
>.|TRBJ2-1|TRBV7-8|TRBD1
CASSSLPISGQGRNEQFF
TGTGCCAGCAGCTCATTACCTATTTCGGGACAGGGTCGCAATGAGCAGTTCTTC
>.|TRBJ1-1|TRBV19|.
CASSDSGAGNTEAFF
TGTGCCAGTAGTGATTCAGGGGCTGGGAACACTGAAGCTTTCTTT
>.|TRBJ1-2|TRBV5-1|TRBD1
CASSLGTGVGYTF
TGCGCCAGCAGCTTGGGGACAGGGGTTGGCTACACCTTC
>.|TRBJ2-3|TRBV5-1|TRBD2
CASSLDAGGTDTQYF
TGCGCCAGCAGCTTGGATGCGGGGGGCACAGATACGCAGTATTTT
>.|TRBJ2-7|TRBV6-2/TRBV6-3|.
CASSYPKPGRISYEQYF
TGTGCCAGCAGTTACCCTAAACCCGGACGGATCTCCTACGAGCAGTACTTC
>.|TRBJ1-3|TRBV7-3|.
CASSLTPGNTIYF
TGTGCCAGCAGCTTAACACCGGGAAACACCATATATTTT
>.|TRBJ2-7|TRBV7-3|.
CASSPAPSTGPYEQYF
TGTGCCAGCAGCCCAGCCCCTTCGACCGGTCCCTACGAGCAGTACTTC
>.|TRBJ1-1|TRBV7-9|.
CASSLRSVDPNTEAFF
TGTGCCAGCAGCTTGAGGAGTGTTGACCCGAACACTGAAGCTTTCTTT
>.|TRBJ1-4|TRBV6-5|.
CASSPLGGGGEKLFF
TGTGCCAGCAGTCCACTAGGTGGCGGGGGTGAAAAACTGTTTTTT
>once|TRBJ2-3|TRBV9|.
CASSVVGSFSNTDTQYF
TGTGCCAGCAGCGTAGTCGGCAGCTTCTCTAATACAGATACGCAGTATTTT
>.|TRBJ1-4|TRBV7-8|.
CASSLGRGEKLFF
TGTGCCAGCAGCTTAGGCAGGGGAGAAAAACTGTTTTTT
>.|TRBJ2-1|TRBV5-1|TRBD2
CASSRSGTTNEQFF
TGCGCCAGCAGCCGCTCAGGGACTACCAATGAGCAGTTCTTC
>.|TRBJ2-7|TRBV29-1|.
CSAGRGVLYEQYF
TGCAGCGCTGGGAGAGGGGTTTTGTACGAGCAGTACTTC
>.|TRBJ2-7|TRBV28|.
CASSSIGTGSYEQYF
TGTGCCAGCAGTTCTATAGGGACCGGATCCTACGAGCAGTACTTC
>.|TRBJ1-1|TRBV3-1/TRBV3-2|TRBD1
CASRRTGGAGGTEAFF
TGTGCCAGCAGGCGGACAGGGGGCGCGGGCGGCACTGAAGCTTTCTTT
>.|TRBJ1-2|TRBV2|.
CASSEKWGARVYGYTF
TGTGCCAGCAGTGAGAAGTGGGGGGCAAGGGTGTATGGCTACACCTTC
>.|TRBJ2-5|TRBV9|TRBD1
CASSEATGVGETQYF
TGTGCCAGCAGCGAGGCCACAGGGGTGGGAGAGACCCAGTACTTC
>.|TRBJ2-2|TRBV19|TRBD2
CASRLAGNTGELFF
TGTGCCAGTAGATTAGCGGGGAACACCGGGGAGCTGTTTTTT
>.|TRBJ2-7|TRBV5-4|.
CASSFGIGLTYEQYF
TGTGCCAGCAGCTTTGGGATCGGTCTGACCTACGAGCAGTACTTC
>.|TRBJ1-1|TRBV11-2|.
CASSRMPGPNTEAFF
TGTGCCAGCAGCCGAATGCCAGGCCCGAACACTGAAGCTTTCTTT
>few|TRBJ2-1|TRBV29-1|.
CSHLGIVNEQFF
TGCAGCCACCTAGGGATTGTGAATGAGCAGTTCTTC
>.|TRBJ1-5|TRBV30|TRBD1
CAWSVLSGGNQPQHF
TGTGCCTGGAGTGTACTCTCAGGGGGGAATCAGCCCCAGCATTTT
>.|TRBJ2-3|TRBV11-3|.
CASCAGGTRDTQYF
TGTGCCAGCTGTGCGGGTGGTACGCGGGATACGCAGTATTTT
>.|TRBJ1-2|TRBV7-9|.
CASSLRQYGYTF
TGTGCCAGCAGCTTACGACAGTATGGCTACACCTTC
>.|TRBJ2-1|TRBV4-3|TRBD1
CASSQGRDRNNEQFF
TGCGCCAGCAGCCAAGGCCGGGACAGGAACAATGAGCAGTTCTTC
>.|TRBJ2-1|TRBV9|TRBD2
CASSVMTSGGSYNEQFF
TGTGCCAGCAGCGTTATGACTAGCGGGGGTAGCTACAATGAGCAGTTCTTC
>.|TRBJ1-5|TRBV5-6|.
CASSLAEARNNQPQHF
TGTGCCAGCAGCTTGGCCGAGGCGAGGAATAATCAGCCCCAGCATTTT
>.|TRBJ2-7|TRBV11-2|.
CASNPGGTYEQYF
TGTGCCAGCAACCCCGGGGGTACCTACGAGCAGTACTTC